The 3 T cell receptor beta chains listed next were all sequenced from one sample in a study of cytomegalovirus exposure and HLA in healthy donors. Both 60 Vbeta primers and 13 Jbeta primers went into the PCR. TCRdb keeps only in-frame clones here, not all; method: immunoSEQ multiplex PCR. In the table there are under 150,000 clones, more than 75% of which are singletons. Sequencing was done on a sample of PBMCs. These receptor sequences come from a man aged 18 to 30 in good health and CMV-seronegative.

The chain links TRBV7-6 to TRBJ1-3; TRBD1 aligns across 9 bases. Germline V gene data show CDR1 as SGHVS and CDR2 as FNYEAQ. The CDR3 consists of 15 residues. The junction had 3 bases not matched to a gene; V was cut back by 6 bases and J by 0 bases. DNA for the CDR3: TGTGCCAGCAGGGACAGGGGCGTCTCTGGAAACACCATATATTTT. Translating gives CASRDRGVSGNTIYF.

The V and J genes are TRBV27 and TRBJ2-7, with TRBD1 as a possible D gene (5 bases). Germline V lookup: CDR1 MNHEY, CDR2 SMNVEV (reference sequence). V dropped 6 bases and J dropped 4 bases, with 22 bases sitting between them. The CDR3 runs 16 residues. Written as DNA, the CDR3 is TGTGCCAGCAGCACTACCATCGACAGTTACGCTTACGAGCAGTACTTC. Translated: CASSTTIDSYAYEQYF.

CDR3 sequence: CASSSPLSAGVSGELFF. Written as DNA, the CDR3 is TGTGCCAGCAGTTCCCCCCTCTCGGCGGGGGTAAGCGGGGAGCTGTTTTTT. The rearrangement links TRBV27 to TRBJ2-2, with TRBD2 matching over 7 bases. Germline V CDR1 and CDR2: MNHEY, SMNVEV (reference sequence). J lost 7 bases, V lost 4 bases, and 15 bases had no gene match. This CDR3 has 17 residues.